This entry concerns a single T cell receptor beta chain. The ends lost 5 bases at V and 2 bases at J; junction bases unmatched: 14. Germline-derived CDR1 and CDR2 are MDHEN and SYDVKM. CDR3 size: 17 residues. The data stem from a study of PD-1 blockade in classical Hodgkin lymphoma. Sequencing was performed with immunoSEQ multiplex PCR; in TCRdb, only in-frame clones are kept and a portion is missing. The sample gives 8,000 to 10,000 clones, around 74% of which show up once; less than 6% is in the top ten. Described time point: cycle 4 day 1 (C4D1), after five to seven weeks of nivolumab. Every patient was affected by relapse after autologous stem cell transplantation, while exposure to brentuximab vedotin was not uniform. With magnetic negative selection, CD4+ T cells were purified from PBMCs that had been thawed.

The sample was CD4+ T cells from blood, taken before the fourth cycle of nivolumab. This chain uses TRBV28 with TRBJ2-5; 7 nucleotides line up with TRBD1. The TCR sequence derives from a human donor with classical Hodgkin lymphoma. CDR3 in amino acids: CASSPLGTSQGQETQYF. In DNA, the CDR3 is TGTGCCAGCAGTCCCCTCGGGACATCACAGGGGCAAGAGACCCAGTACTTC.